This T cell receptor (beta chain) was sequenced for a study of post-analysis software for immune sequencing data. Study information: The disease courses covered relapsing-remitting, secondary progressive and progressive-relapsing multiple sclerosis.

Comments on this clonotype: Its specificity is unknown.

Notes on the study in general: The study found TRBV5-6, TRBV5-1 and TRBV20-1 among 4 or 5 TRBV segments more frequent in patients than controls.

This CDR3 comprises 15 residues. The ends were cut back, 4 bases at V and 3 bases at J, with 17 bases in the middle. Germline V gene lookup returns CDR1 SGHDT and CDR2 YYEEEE. Prepared libraries of TCR beta cDNA carried unique molecular identifiers. TCRdb processed the PCR reads anew with MiXCR; each CDR3 protein has one entry. This sample has roughly 800,000 distinct CDR3 sequences, with roughly half found just once. The specimen sequenced was blood. This sequence originates from a girl aged 5 to 17 with multiple sclerosis. The genes are TRBV5-6 and TRBJ2-7; TRBD2 might be the D (5 bases). CDR3 protein: CASSRGMVRDYEQYF. The CDR3 bases are TGTGCCAGCAGCCGCGGTATGGTCCGGGACTACGAGCAGTACTTC.